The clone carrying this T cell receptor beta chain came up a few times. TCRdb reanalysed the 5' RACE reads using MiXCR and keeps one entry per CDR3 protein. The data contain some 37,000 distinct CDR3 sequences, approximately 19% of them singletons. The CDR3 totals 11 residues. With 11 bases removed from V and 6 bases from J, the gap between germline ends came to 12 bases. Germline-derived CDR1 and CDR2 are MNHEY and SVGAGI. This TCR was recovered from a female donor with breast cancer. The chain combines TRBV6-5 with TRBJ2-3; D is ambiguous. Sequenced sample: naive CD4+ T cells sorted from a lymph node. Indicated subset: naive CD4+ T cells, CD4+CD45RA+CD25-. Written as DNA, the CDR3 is TGTGCCTCCACCAGAGAGGATACGCAGTATTTT. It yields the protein CASTREDTQYF.